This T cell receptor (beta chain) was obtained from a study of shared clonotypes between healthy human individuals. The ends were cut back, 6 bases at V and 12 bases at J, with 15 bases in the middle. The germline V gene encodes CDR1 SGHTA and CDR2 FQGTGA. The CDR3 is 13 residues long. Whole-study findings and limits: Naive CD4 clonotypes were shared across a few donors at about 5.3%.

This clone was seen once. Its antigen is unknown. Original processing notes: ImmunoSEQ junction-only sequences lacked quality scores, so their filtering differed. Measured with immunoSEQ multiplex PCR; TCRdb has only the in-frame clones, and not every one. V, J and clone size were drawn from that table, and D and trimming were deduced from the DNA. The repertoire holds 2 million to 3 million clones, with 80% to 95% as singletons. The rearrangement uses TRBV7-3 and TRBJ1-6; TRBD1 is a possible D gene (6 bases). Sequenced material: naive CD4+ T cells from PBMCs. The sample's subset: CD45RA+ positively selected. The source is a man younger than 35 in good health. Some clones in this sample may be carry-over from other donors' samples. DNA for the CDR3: TGTGCCAGCAGGTACAGGGAAGGGCTACCCCTCCACTTT. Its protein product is CASRYREGLPLHF.